This T cell receptor beta chain was found in a study of Ad26.COV2.S vaccination and SARS-CoV-2 variants. Overall study: Doses of Ad26.COV2.S were injected into muscle once or twice, 56 days apart.

Sequencing used immunoSEQ multiplex PCR; TCRdb keeps in-frame clones, though not all of them. The sample shows 300,000 to 500,000 clones, 75% to 90% of them seen only once. Worth noting for this clone: What it binds is not known.

Overall study findings and caveats: People who got the vaccine or the placebo had similar non-spike TCR breadth. Post-vaccination breadth of spike-specific CD8+ and CD4+ T cell responses was reportedly substantial.

Treatment noted: around 19 received Ad26.COV2.S at low or high dose, single or two shots; several received placebo; per-sample allocation not given. Following the first vaccine or placebo injection, samples were taken on day 63. An Ad26 vector was used to express Wuhan-strain SARS-CoV-2 spike as the vaccine. V was trimmed by 4 bases and J by 4 bases, leaving 14 bases between them. CDR1 MGHRA and CDR2 YSYEKL come from the germline V gene. This CDR3 has 15 amino acids. The chain recombines TRBV4-1 with TRBJ2-1, with D possibly matching TRBD2 (6 bases). The source material was peripheral blood, sampled in a trial of Ad26.COV2.S vaccine versus placebo. The receptor was isolated from a person aged 18-65 years who received the Ad26.COV2.S COVID-19 vaccine or a placebo. CDR3 sequence reads: CASSPRDSTYNEQFF. The CDR3, as DNA: TGCGCCAGCAGCCCCCGGGACTCGACGTACAATGAGCAGTTCTTC.